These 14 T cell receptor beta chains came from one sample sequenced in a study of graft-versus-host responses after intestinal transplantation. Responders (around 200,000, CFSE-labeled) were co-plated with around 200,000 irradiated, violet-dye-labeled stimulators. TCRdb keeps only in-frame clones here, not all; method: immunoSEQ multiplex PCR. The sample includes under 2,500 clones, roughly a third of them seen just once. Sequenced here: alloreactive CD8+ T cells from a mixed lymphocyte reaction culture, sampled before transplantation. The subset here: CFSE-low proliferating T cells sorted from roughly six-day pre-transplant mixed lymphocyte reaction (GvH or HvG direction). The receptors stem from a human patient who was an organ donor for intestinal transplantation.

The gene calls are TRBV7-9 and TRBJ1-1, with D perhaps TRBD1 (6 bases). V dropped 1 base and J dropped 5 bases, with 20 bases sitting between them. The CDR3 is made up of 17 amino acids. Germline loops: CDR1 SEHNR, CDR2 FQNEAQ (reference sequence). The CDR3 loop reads CASSLVSFSGGGTEAFF. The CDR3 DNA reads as TGTGCCAGCAGCTTAGTATCGTTTTCGGGGGGCGGGACTGAAGCTTTCTTT.

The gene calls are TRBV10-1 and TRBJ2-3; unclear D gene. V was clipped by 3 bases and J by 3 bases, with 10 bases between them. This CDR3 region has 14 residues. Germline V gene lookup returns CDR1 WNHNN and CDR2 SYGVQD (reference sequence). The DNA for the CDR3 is TGCGCCAGCAGTGACCGGTCAGATACAGATACGCAGTATTTT. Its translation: CASSDRSDTDTQYF.

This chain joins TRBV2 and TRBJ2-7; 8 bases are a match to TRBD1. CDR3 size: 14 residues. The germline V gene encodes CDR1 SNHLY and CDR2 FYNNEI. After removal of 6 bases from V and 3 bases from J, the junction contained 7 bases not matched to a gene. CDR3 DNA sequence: TGTGCCAGCAGGGACAGGGAGCACCTCTACGAGCAGTACTTC. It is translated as CASRDREHLYEQYF.

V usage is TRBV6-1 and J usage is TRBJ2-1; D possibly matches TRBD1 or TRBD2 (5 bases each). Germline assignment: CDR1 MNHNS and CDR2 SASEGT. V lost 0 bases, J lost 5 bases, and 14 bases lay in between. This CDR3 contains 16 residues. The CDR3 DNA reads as TGTGCCAGCAGTGAAGCGCATGGGGGTTCCCACAATGAGCAGTTCTTC. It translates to CASSEAHGGSHNEQFF.

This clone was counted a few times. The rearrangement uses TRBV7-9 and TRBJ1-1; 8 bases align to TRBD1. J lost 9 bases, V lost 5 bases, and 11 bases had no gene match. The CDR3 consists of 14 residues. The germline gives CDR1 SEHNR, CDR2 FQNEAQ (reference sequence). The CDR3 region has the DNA TGTGCCAGCAGCGTCACAGGGGGGTTAGTAAAAGCTTTCTTT. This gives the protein CASSVTGGLVKAFF.

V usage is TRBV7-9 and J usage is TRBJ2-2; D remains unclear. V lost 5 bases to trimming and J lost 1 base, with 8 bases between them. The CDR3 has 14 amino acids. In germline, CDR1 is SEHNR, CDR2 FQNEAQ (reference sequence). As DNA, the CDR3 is TGTGCCAGCAGCCACACGGGGAACACCGGGGAGCTGTTTTTT. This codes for CASSHTGNTGELFF.

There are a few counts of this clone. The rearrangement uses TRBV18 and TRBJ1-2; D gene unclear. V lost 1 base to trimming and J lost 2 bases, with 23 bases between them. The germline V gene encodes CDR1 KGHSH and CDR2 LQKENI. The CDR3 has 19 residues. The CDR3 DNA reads TGTGCCAGCTCACCACTAAGCTGGACCTTCGTCCCGAGAAACTATGGCTACACCTTC. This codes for CASSPLSWTFVPRNYGYTF.

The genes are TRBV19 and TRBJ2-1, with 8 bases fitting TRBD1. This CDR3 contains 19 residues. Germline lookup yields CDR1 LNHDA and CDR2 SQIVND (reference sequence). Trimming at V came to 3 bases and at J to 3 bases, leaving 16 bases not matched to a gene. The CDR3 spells CASSMSIWGADRVYNEQFF. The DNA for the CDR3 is TGTGCCAGTAGTATGTCTATTTGGGGCGCGGACAGGGTCTACAATGAGCAGTTCTTC.

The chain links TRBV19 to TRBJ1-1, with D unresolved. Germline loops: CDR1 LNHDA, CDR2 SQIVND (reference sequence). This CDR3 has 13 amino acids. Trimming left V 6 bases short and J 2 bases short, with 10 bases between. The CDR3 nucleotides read TGTGCCAGTAGCACCACTGTTAACACTGAAGCTTTCTTT. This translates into CASSTTVNTEAFF. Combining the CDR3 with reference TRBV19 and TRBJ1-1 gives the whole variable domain DGGITQSPKYLFRKEGQNVTLSCEQNLNHDAMYWYRQDPGQGLRLIYYSQIVNDFQKGDIAEGYSVSREKKESFPLTVTSAQKNPTAFYLCASSTTVNTEAFFGQGTRLTVV.

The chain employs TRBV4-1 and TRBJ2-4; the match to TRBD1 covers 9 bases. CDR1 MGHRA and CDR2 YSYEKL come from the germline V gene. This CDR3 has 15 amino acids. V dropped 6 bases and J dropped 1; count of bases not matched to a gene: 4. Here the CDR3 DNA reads TGCGCCAGCAGGTCCGGGACAGGGGCCAAAAACATTCAGTACTTC. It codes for CASRSGTGAKNIQYF.

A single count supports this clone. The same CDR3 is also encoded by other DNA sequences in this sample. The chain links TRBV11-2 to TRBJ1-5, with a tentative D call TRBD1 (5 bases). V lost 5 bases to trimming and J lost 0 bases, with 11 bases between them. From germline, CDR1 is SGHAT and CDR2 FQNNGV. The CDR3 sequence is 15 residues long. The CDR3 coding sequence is TGTGCCAGCAGCGAGGGGCACTATAGCAATCAGCCCCAGCATTTT. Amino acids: CASSEGHYSNQPQHF.

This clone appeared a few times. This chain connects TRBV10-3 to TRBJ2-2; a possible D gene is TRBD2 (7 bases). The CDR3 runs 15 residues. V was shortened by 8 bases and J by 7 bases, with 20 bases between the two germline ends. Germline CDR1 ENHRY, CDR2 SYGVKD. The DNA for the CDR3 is TGTGCCATCCCCCGGAGAGGGGGGGTGCACGGGGAGCTGTTTTTT. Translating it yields CAIPRRGGVHGELFF.

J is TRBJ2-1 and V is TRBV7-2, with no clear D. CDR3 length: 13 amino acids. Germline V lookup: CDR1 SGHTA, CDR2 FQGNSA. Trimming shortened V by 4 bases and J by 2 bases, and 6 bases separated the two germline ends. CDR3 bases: TGTGCCAGCAGCTCCCGCCCCTACAATGAGCAGTTCTTC. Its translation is CASSSRPYNEQFF.

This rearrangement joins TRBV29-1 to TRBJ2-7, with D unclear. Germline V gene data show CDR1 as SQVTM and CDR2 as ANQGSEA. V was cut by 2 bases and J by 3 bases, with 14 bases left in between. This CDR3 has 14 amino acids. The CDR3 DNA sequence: TGCAGCGTTGAAATACCGGACGGCCGCTACGAGCAGTACTTC. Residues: CSVEIPDGRYEQYF.